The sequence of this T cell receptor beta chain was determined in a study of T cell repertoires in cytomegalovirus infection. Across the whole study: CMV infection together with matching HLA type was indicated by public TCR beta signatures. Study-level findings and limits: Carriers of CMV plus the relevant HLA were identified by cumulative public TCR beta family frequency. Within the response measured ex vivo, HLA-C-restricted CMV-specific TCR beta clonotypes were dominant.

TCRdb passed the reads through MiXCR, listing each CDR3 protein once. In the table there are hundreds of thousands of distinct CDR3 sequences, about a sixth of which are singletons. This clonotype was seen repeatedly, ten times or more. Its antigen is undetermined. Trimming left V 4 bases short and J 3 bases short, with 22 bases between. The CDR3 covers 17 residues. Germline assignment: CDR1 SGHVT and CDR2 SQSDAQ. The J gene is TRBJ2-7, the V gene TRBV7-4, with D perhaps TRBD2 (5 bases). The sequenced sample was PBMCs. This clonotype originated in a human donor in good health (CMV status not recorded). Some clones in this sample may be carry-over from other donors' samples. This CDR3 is CASSSANHNSDFYEQYF. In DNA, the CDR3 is TGTGCCAGCAGCTCCGCAAACCACAATAGCGACTTCTACGAGCAGTACTTC.